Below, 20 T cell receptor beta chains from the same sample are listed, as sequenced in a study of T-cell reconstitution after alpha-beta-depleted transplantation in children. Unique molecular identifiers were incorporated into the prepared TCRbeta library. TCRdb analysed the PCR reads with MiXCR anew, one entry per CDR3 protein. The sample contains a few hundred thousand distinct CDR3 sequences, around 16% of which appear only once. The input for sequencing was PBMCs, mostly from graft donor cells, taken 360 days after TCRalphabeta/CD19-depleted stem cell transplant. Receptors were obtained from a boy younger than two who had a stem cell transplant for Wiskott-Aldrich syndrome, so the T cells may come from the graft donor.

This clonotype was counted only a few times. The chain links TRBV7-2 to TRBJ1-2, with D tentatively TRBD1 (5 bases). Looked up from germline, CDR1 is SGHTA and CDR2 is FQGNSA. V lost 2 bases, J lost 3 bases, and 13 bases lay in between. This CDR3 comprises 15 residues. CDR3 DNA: TGTGCCAGCAGCTTAATCGTTCAGGGAGACTATGGCTACACCTTC. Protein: CASSLIVQGDYGYTF.

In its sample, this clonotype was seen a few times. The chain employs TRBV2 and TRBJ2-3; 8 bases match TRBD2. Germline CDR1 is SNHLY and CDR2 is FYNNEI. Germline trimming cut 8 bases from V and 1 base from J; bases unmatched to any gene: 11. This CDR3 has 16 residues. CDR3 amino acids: CASGGLGGAGTDTQYF. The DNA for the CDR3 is TGTGCCAGCGGAGGCCTCGGGGGGGCTGGCACAGATACGCAGTATTTT.

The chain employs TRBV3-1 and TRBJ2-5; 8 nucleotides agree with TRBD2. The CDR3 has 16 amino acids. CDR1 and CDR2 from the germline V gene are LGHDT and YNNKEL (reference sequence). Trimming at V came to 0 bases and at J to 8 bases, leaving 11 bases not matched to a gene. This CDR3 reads CASSQEVRGAPGTQYF. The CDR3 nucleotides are TGTGCCAGCAGCCAAGAGGTGCGGGGGGCTCCGGGAACCCAGTACTTC.

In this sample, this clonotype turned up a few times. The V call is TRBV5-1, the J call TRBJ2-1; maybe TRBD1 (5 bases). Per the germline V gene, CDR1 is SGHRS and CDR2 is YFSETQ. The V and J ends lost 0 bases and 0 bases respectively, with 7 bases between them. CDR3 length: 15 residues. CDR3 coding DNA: TGCGCCAGCAGCTTGGCTCAGGGCTCCTACAATGAGCAGTTCTTC. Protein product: CASSLAQGSYNEQFF. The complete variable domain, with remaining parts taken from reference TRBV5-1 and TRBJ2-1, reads KAGVTQTPRYLIKTRGQQVTLSCSPISGHRSVSWYQQTPGQGLQFLFEYFSETQRNKGNFPGRFSGRQFSNSRSEMNVSTLELGDSALYLCASSLAQGSYNEQFFGPGTRLTVL.

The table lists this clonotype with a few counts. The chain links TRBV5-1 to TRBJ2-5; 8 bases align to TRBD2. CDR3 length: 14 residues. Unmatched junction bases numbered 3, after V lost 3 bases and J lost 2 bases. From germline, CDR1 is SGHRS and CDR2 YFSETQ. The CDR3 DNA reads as TGCGCCAGCAGCTCATTAGCGGGACAAGAGACCCAGTACTTC. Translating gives CASSSLAGQETQYF.

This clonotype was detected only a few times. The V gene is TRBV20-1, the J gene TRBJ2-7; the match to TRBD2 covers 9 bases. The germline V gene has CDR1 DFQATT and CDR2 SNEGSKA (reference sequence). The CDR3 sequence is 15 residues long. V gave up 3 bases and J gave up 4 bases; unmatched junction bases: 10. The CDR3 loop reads CSASYAASGIYEQYF. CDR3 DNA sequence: TGCAGTGCTAGTTATGCCGCTAGCGGGATTTACGAGCAGTACTTC.

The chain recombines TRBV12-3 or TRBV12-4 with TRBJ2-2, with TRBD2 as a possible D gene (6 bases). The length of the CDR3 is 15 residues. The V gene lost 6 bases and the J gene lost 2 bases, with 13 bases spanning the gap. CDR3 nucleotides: TGTGCCAGCAGCCTACGGGGGAAAAACACCGGGGAGCTGTTTTTT. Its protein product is CASSLRGKNTGELFF.

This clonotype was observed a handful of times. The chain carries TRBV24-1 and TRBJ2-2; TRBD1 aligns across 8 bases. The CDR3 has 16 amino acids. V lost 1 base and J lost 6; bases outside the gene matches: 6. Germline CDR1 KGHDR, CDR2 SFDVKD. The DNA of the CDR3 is TGTGCCACCAGTGATTTCGGGCCGACAGGGGCCGGGGAGCTGTTTTTT. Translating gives CATSDFGPTGAGELFF.

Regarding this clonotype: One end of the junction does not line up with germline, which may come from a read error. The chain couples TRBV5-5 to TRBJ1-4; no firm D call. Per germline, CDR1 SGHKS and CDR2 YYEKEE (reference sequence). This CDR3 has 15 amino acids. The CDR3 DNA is TGTGCCAGCAGCTGGTATAGTGCAACTTATGAAAAACTGTTTTTT. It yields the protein CASSWYSATYEKLFF.

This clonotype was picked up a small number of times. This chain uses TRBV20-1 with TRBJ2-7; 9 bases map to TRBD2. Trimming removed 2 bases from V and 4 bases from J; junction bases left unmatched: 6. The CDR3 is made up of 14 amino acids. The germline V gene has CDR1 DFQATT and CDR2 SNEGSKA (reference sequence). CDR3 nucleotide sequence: TGCAGTGCTAGACTAGCGGGATTCGGGTACGAGCAGTACTTC. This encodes CSARLAGFGYEQYF.

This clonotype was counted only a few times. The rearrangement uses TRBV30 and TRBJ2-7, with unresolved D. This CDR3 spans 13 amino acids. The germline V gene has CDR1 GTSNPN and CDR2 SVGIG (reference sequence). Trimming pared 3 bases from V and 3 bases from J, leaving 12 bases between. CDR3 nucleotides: TGTGCCTGGAGGCAATACCTTGGCTACGAGCAGTACTTC. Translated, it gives CAWRQYLGYEQYF. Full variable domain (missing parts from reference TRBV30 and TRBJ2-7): SQTIHQWPATLVQPVGSPLSLECTVEGTSNPNLYWYRQAAGRGLQLLFYSVGIGQISSEVPQNLSASRPQDRQFILSSKKLLLSDSGFYLCAWRQYLGYEQYFGPGTRLTVT.

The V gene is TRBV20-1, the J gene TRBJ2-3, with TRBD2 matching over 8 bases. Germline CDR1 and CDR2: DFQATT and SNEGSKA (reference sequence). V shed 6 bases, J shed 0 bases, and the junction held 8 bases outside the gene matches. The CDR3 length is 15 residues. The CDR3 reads CSASGGEPSTDTQYF. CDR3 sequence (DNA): TGCAGTGCCAGCGGGGGAGAACCTAGCACAGATACGCAGTATTTT.

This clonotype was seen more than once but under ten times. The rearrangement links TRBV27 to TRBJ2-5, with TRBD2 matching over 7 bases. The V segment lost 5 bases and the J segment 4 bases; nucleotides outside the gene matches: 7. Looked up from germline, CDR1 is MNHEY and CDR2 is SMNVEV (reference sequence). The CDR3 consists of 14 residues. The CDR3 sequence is CASSRGGRGETQYF. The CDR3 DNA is TGTGCCAGCAGTCGCGGGGGACGAGGAGAGACCCAGTACTTC.

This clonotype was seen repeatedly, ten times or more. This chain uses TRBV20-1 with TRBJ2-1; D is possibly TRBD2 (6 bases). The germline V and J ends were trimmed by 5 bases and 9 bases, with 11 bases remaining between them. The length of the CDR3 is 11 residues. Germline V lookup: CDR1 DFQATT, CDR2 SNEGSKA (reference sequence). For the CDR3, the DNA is TGCAGTGCTCCGAGACTAGTTGAGCAGTTCTTC. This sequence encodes CSAPRLVEQFF.

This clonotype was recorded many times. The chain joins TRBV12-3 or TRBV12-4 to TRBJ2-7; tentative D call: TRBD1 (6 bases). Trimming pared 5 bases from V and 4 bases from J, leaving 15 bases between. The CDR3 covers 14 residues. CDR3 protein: CASSQQKGQYEQYF. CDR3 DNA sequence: TGTGCCAGCAGTCAACAGAAAGGACAGTACGAGCAGTACTTC.

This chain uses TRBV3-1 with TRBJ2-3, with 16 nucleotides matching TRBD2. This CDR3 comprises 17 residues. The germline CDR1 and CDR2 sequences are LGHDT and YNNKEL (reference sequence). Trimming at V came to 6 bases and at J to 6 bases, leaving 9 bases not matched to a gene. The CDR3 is CASRLGTSGGARDTQYF. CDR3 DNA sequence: TGTGCCAGCAGGCTTGGGACTAGCGGGGGGGCCAGGGATACGCAGTATTTT.

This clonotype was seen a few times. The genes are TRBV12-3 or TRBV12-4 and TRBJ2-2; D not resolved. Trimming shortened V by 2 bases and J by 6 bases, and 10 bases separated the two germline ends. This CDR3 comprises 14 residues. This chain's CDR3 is CASSLILPAGELFF. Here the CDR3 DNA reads TGTGCCAGCAGTTTAATCCTACCTGCCGGGGAGCTGTTTTTT.

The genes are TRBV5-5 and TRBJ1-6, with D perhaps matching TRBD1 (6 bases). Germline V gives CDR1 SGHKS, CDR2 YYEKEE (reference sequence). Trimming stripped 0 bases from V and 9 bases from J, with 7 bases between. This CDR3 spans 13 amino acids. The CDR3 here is CASSLGTASPLHF. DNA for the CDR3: TGTGCCAGCAGCTTGGGGACAGCTTCACCCCTCCACTTT.

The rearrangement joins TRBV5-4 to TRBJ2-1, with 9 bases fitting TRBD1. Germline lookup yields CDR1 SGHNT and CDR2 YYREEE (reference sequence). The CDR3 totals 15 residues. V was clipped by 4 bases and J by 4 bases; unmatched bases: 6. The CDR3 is CASSDYGQGYNEQFF. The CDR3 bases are TGTGCCAGCAGCGACTACGGACAGGGGTACAATGAGCAGTTCTTC. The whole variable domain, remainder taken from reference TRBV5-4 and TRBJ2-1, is ETGVTQSPTHLIKTRGQQVTLRCSSQSGHNTVSWYQQALGQGPQFIFQYYREEENGRGNFPPRFSGLQFPNYSSELNVNALELDDSALYLCASSDYGQGYNEQFFGPGTRLTVL.

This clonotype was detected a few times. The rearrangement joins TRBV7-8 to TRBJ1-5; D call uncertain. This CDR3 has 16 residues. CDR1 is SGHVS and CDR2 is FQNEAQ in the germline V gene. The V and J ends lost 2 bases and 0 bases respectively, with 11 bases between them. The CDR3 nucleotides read TGTGCCAGCAGCTTATCCAGGAGAAATAGCAATCAGCCCCAGCATTTT. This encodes CASSLSRRNSNQPQHF.